These 22 T cell receptor beta chains share one sample of origin, sequenced in a study of naive CD8 T cells in extremely preterm neonates. Elective cesarean births at 37-41 weeks, without labor or membrane rupture, supplied the cord blood. The protocol was immunoSEQ multiplex PCR, while the TCRdb copy is restricted to in-frame clones and leaves out a portion. The sample carries several thousand clones, under 99% recorded once. The sequenced sample consisted of naive CD8+ T cells from cord blood. All receptors come from a newborn in good health.

This chain uses TRBV9 with TRBJ2-2; D is undetermined. Germline assignment: CDR1 SGDLS and CDR2 YYNGEE. Trimming removed 0 bases from V and 0 bases from J, with 15 bases in between. CDR3 length: 18 residues. CDR3 in amino acids: CASSVDLVRGANTGELFF. Written as DNA, the CDR3 is TGTGCCAGCAGCGTAGATCTTGTTCGTGGAGCGAACACCGGGGAGCTGTTTTTT.

CDR3 in amino acids: CASSLRQGNTIYF. CDR3 nucleotides: TGTGCCAGCAGCCTCAGACAGGGAAACACCATATATTTT. This chain links TRBV11-3 with TRBJ1-3, with a possible D match to TRBD1 (5 bases). The CDR3 runs to 13 residues. The V end lost 5 bases, the J end lost 4 bases, and 9 bases lay between the germline ends. Germline V gene data show CDR1 as SGHNT and CDR2 as YENEEA. The whole variable domain, filled in from reference TRBV11-3 and TRBJ1-3, reads EAGVVQSPRYKIIEKKQPVAFWCNPISGHNTLYWYLQNLGQGPELLIRYENEEAVDDSQLPKDRFSAERLKGVDSTLKIQPAELGDSAVYLCASSLRQGNTIYFGEGSWLTVV.

This clone has only one observation. V and J are TRBV5-4 and TRBJ2-7; 8 nucleotides line up with TRBD1. The CDR3 length is 12 residues. V was clipped by 5 bases and J by 6 bases; unmatched bases: 4. The germline V gene encodes CDR1 SGHNT and CDR2 YYREEE (reference sequence). The CDR3 DNA follows: TGTGCCAGCAGTCCGACAGGGGCCGAGCAGTACTTC. As protein: CASSPTGAEQYF. Variable domain in full (rest from reference TRBV5-4 and TRBJ2-7): ETGVTQSPTHLIKTRGQQVTLRCSSQSGHNTVSWYQQALGQGPQFIFQYYREEENGRGNFPPRFSGLQFPNYSSELNVNALELDDSALYLCASSPTGAEQYFGPGTRLTVT.

The rearrangement links TRBV29-1 to TRBJ1-4, with D tentatively TRBD1 (6 bases). Germline CDR1 and CDR2: SQVTM and ANQGSEA. The length of the CDR3 is 12 residues. Trimming pared 3 bases from V and 7 bases from J, leaving 9 bases between. CDR3 in amino acids: CSVEGASEKLFF. The CDR3 bases are TGCAGCGTTGAGGGGGCGAGTGAAAAACTGTTTTTT.

The rearrangement joins TRBV7-2 to TRBJ2-7, with 10 bases aligning to TRBD2. This CDR3 contains 15 residues. The ends lost 5 bases at V and 2 bases at J; junction bases unmatched: 6. The germline gives CDR1 SGHTA, CDR2 FQGNSA. The CDR3 coding sequence is TGTGCCAGCAGCCTCCGACTAGCGGGCGCCTACGAGCAGTACTTC. Amino acids: CASSLRLAGAYEQYF.

The chain combines TRBV7-9 with TRBJ2-7; 7 bases are a match to TRBD1. The junction had 4 bases not matched to a gene; V was cut back by 3 bases and J by 2 bases. Germline V gene lookup returns CDR1 SEHNR and CDR2 FQNEAQ (reference sequence). This CDR3 has 14 residues. The CDR3 is CASSFPGQTYEQYF. The CDR3 nucleotides are TGTGCCAGCAGCTTTCCGGGACAGACCTACGAGCAGTACTTC.

The rearrangement uses TRBV11-3 and TRBJ2-7; 8 bases agree with TRBD2. Unmatched junction bases numbered 9, after V lost 1 base and J lost 1 base. This CDR3 comprises 17 residues. Germline CDR1 and CDR2: SGHNT and YENEEA. The CDR3 nucleotides are TGTGCCAGCAGCTTAGGTCCTAGCGGGTCCTTTTCCTACGAGCAGTACTTC. Protein sequence: CASSLGPSGSFSYEQYF.

Only one count was recorded for this clone. V gene TRBV28 combines with J gene TRBJ2-3; D may be TRBD2 (5 bases). In germline, CDR1 is MDHEN, CDR2 SYDVKM. Between the trimmed V and J ends, which lost 10 bases and 7 bases, there was a span of 15 bases. This CDR3 has 12 amino acids. The CDR3: CATHGGVNTQYF. Here the CDR3 DNA reads TGTGCCACTCATGGAGGAGTTAATACGCAGTATTTT.

In this sample, this clone turned up once. This chain connects TRBV4-2 to TRBJ2-3, with TRBD2 as a possible D gene (5 bases). This CDR3 region has 14 residues. Germline V gene lookup returns CDR1 LGHNA and CDR2 YNFKEQ. Trimming shortened V by 3 bases and J by 2 bases, and 9 bases separated the two germline ends. CDR3 nucleotides: TGTGCCAGCAGCCATACTAGTTCCACAGATACGCAGTATTTT. Amino acid sequence: CASSHTSSTDTQYF.

The genes are TRBV27 and TRBJ2-7; D is perhaps TRBD1 (5 bases). Per germline, CDR1 MNHEY and CDR2 SMNVEV (reference sequence). The ends were cut back, 6 bases at V and 4 bases at J, with 13 bases in the middle. The CDR3 covers 13 residues. The CDR3 sequence is CASRSIAGYEQYF. The CDR3 DNA reads TGTGCCAGCAGATCTATTGCAGGGTACGAGCAGTACTTC.

The chain joins TRBV28 to TRBJ1-2, with D possibly matching TRBD1 (6 bases). V was clipped by 4 bases and J by 7 bases, with 7 bases between them. This CDR3 is built from 11 residues. Germline lookup yields CDR1 MDHEN and CDR2 SYDVKM. CDR3 DNA: TGTGCCAGCAGTTACAGGGTTGGCTACACCTTC. Translated: CASSYRVGYTF.

CDR3 amino acids: CASSLLAGELFF. CDR3 DNA: TGTGCCAGCAGTTTACTAGCCGGGGAGCTGTTTTTT. The rearrangement uses TRBV27 and TRBJ2-2, with D hard to call. V was shortened by 2 bases and J by 6 bases, with 4 bases between the two germline ends. The CDR3 covers 12 residues. Germline V lookup: CDR1 MNHEY, CDR2 SMNVEV (reference sequence).

CDR3 nucleotides: TGTGCCAGCAGTTTAGCGGGGGGAGCGTACAATGAGCAGTTCTTC. As protein: CASSLAGGAYNEQFF. The rearrangement links TRBV27 to TRBJ2-1, with 8 bases fitting TRBD2. V lost 2 bases and J lost 4; bases outside the gene matches: 4. CDR1 and CDR2 from the germline V gene are MNHEY and SMNVEV (reference sequence). This CDR3 is 15 amino acids long.

The chain links TRBV5-6 to TRBJ2-3, with D unclear. The CDR3 runs to 13 residues. V gave up 0 bases and J gave up 6 bases, with 8 bases separating them. Germline CDR1 reads SGHDT; CDR2 reads YYEEEE. DNA for the CDR3: TGTGCCAGCAGCTTGGGGGCTACGGATACGCAGTATTTT. Encoded protein: CASSLGATDTQYF.

V and J are TRBV28 and TRBJ2-7, with 10 bases matching TRBD2. With V trimmed by 3 bases and J by 0 bases, 5 bases remained unmatched. The CDR3 contains 16 residues. Per the germline V gene, CDR1 is MDHEN and CDR2 is SYDVKM. CDR3 nucleotides: TGTGCCAGCAGTTTGTTTAGCGGGGGGTCCTCCTACGAGCAGTACTTC. This sequence encodes CASSLFSGGSSYEQYF. Complete variable domain (other parts from reference TRBV28 and TRBJ2-7): DVKVTQSSRYLVKRTGEKVFLECVQDMDHENMFWYRQDPGLGLRLIYFSYDVKMKEKGDIPEGYSVSREKKERFSLILESASTNQTSMYLCASSLFSGGSSYEQYFGPGTRLTVT.

V and J are TRBV4-3 and TRBJ1-2; D ambiguous. This CDR3 region has 14 residues. V lost 0 bases, J lost 1 base, and 6 bases lay in between. The germline gives CDR1 LGHNA, CDR2 YSLEER. For the CDR3, the DNA is TGCGCCAGCAGCCAAGAACGGTTTAACTATGGCTACACCTTC. It codes for CASSQERFNYGYTF.

This chain joins TRBV28 and TRBJ2-7; 13 nucleotides match TRBD2. The CDR3 is 16 residues long. The ends lost 4 bases at V and 3 bases at J; junction bases unmatched: 6. The germline V gene has CDR1 MDHEN and CDR2 SYDVKM. CDR3 amino acids: CASSWGLAGLVYEQYF. CDR3 sequence (DNA): TGTGCCAGCAGTTGGGGACTAGCGGGGTTGGTCTACGAGCAGTACTTC.

This chain links TRBV6-4 with TRBJ2-2; D perhaps matches TRBD2 (5 bases). V lost 7 bases to trimming and J lost 0 bases, with 15 bases between them. The CDR3 contains 16 residues. From germline, CDR1 is MRHNA and CDR2 SNTAGT. CDR3 region: CASKHEGGANTGELFF. DNA of the CDR3: TGTGCCAGCAAACATGAAGGAGGAGCGAACACCGGGGAGCTGTTTTTT.

This chain joins TRBV2 and TRBJ1-4; tentative D call: TRBD1 (5 bases). Trimming stripped 8 bases from V and 7 bases from J, with 11 bases between. Germline assignment: CDR1 SNHLY and CDR2 FYNNEI. The CDR3 runs 12 residues. CDR3 amino acids: CASRRVGEKLFF. The CDR3 nucleotides are TGTGCCAGCCGCAGGGTGGGTGAAAAACTGTTTTTT.

The chain couples TRBV30 to TRBJ1-5; 7 bases are shared with TRBD1. With V trimmed by 0 bases and J by 4 bases, 3 bases remained unmatched. CDR1 GTSNPN and CDR2 SVGIG come from the germline V gene (reference sequence). The CDR3 is 14 residues long. The CDR3 reads CAWSVETGNQPQHF. DNA for the CDR3: TGTGCCTGGAGTGTAGAGACAGGGAATCAGCCCCAGCATTTT.

The gene calls are TRBV15 and TRBJ1-5; D is perhaps TRBD1 (5 bases). This CDR3 spans 16 amino acids. The germline CDR1 and CDR2 sequences are LNHNV and YYDKDF (reference sequence). Deletions cut 1 base from V and 3 bases from J, with 13 bases between. The CDR3 loop is CATSRGRQPNNQPQHF. As DNA, the CDR3 is TGTGCCACCAGCAGAGGTAGACAGCCGAACAATCAGCCCCAGCATTTT. Complete variable domain (other parts from reference TRBV15 and TRBJ1-5): DAMVIQNPRYQVTQFGKPVTLSCSQTLNHNVMYWYQQKSSQAPKLLFHYYDKDFNNEADTPDNFQSRRPNTSFCFLDIRSPGLGDTAMYLCATSRGRQPNNQPQHFGDGTRLSIL.

The chain links TRBV27 to TRBJ2-4; maybe TRBD2 (6 bases). Trimming cost V 3 bases and J 2 bases, with 8 bases left between them. Germline CDR1 reads MNHEY; CDR2 reads SMNVEV (reference sequence). The CDR3 spans 14 residues. In DNA, the CDR3 is TGTGCCAGCAGTTTTGCGGGGACCAAAAACATTCAGTACTTC. Translation gives CASSFAGTKNIQYF.